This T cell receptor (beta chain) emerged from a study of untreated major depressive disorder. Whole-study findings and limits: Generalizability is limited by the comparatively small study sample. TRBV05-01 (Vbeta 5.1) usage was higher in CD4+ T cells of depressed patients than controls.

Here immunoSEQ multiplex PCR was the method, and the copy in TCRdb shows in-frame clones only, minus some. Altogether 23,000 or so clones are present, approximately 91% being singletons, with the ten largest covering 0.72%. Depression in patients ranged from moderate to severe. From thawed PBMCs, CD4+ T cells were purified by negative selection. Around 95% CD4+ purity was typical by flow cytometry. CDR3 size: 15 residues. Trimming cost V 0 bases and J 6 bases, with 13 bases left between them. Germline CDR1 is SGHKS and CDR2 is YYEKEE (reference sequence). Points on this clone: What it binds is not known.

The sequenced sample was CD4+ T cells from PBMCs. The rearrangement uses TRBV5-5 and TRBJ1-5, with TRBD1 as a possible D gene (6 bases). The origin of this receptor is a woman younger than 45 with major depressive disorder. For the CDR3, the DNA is TGTGCCAGCAGCTTGGTTGGGGGGCCGGGTCAGCCCCAGCATTTT. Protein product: CASSLVGGPGQPQHF.